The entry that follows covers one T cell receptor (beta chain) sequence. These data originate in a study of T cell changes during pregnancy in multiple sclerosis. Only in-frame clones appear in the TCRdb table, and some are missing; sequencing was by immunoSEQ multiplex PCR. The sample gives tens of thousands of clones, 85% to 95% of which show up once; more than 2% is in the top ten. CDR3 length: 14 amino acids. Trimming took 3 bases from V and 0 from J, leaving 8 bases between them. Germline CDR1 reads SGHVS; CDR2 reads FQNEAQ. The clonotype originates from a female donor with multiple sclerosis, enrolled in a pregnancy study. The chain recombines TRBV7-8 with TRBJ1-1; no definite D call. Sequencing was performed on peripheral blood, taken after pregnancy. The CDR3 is CASSLRILNTEAFF. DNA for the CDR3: TGTGCCAGCAGCTTGAGAATCTTGAACACTGAAGCTTTCTTT. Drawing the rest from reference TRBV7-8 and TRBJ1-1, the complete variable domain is GAGVSQSPRYKVAKRGQDVALRCDPISGHVSLFWYQQALGQGPEFLTYFQNEAQLDKSGLPSDRFFAERPEGSVSTLKIQRTQQEDSAVYLCASSLRILNTEAFFGQGTRLTVV.